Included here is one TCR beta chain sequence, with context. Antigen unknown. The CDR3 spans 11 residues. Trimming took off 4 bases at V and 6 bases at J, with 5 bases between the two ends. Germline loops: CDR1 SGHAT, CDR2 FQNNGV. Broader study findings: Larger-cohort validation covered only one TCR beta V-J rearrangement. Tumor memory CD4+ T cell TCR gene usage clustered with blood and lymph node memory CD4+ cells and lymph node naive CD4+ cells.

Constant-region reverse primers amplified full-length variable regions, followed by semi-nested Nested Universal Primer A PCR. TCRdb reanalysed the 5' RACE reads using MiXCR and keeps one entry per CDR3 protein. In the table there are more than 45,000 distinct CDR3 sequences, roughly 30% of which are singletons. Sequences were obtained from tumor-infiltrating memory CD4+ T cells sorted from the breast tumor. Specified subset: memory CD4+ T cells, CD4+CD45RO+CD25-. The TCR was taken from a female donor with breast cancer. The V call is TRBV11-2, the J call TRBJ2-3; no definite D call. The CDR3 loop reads CASSSGDTQYF. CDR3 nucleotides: TGTGCCAGCAGCTCGGGCGATACGCAGTATTTT.